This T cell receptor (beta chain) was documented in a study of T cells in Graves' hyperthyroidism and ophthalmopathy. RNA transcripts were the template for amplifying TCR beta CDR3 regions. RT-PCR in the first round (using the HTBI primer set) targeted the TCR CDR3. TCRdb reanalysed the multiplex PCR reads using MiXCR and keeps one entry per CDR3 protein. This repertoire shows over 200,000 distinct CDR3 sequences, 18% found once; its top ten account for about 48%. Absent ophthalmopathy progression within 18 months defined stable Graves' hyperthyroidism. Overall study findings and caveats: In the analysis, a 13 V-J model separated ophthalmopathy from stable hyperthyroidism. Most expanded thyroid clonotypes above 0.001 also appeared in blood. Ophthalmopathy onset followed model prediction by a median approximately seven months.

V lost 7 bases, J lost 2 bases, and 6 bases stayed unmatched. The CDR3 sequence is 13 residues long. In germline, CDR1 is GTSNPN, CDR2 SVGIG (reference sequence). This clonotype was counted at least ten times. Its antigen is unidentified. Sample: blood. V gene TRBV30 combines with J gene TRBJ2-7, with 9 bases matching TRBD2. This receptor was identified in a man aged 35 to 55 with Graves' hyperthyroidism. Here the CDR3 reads CASHGGGAYEQYF. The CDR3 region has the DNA TGTGCCTCCCACGGCGGGGGGGCCTACGAGCAGTACTTC.